This T cell receptor beta chain is from a study of OX40 agonist ivuxolimab in advanced cancers. Study information: The patients received agonistic anti-OX40 (CD134) antibody ivuxolimab. Eligibility admitted prior anti-PD-1, anti-PD-L1 or anti-CTLA-4 therapy; 40% to 50% had some.

Notes on this clone: What it binds is unknown.

The CDR3 is made up of 15 amino acids. V was trimmed by 4 bases and J by 4 bases, leaving 16 bases between them. CDR1 is LGHNA, CDR2 YNFKEQ, per germline. Findings and limits, study-wide: By week 6 at 0.1 to 3.0 mg/kg, blood CD4+ and CD8+ T cells had expanded clonally.

The protocol was immunoSEQ multiplex PCR, while the TCRdb copy is restricted to in-frame clones and leaves out a portion. This table holds 45,000 to 60,000 clones, 70% to 80% found once. The sample consisted of CD4+ or CD8+ T cells sorted from blood, taken in a trial of the OX40 agonist ivuxolimab. The origin of this receptor is an adult with an advanced solid tumor such as melanoma, head and neck, liver or kidney cancer. V is TRBV4-2 and J is TRBJ1-2; unclear D gene. As DNA, the CDR3 is TGTGCCAGCAGCCGACAACAACCGATGATCTATGGCTACACCTTC. Amino acid sequence: CASSRQQPMIYGYTF.